This paragraph covers one T cell receptor beta chain sequence. This beta chain is an off-target read within a library intended for alpha chains, so its frequency means little. The time point was: sample taken at primary tumor resection. Tumor, nontumor lung or frozen PBMC supplied whole RNA, sequenced without sorting. There were some 76 donors, all of them untreated patients with early-stage non-small cell lung cancer. TCRdb passed the 5' RACE reads through MiXCR, listing each CDR3 protein once. Of roughly 700 distinct CDR3 sequences in the sample, roughly half were seen once. V shed 6 bases and J shed 7 bases, with 13 bases lying between them. CDR3 length: 12 residues. The entry originates in a study of spatial heterogeneity in lung cancer. Study context: Beta-chain sequences consistently outnumbered alpha-chain sequences in detection.

This receptor was taken from a male donor with early-stage non-small cell lung cancer. Sequenced material: PBMCs, taken at surgery. This rearrangement joins TRBV12-3 or TRBV12-4 to TRBJ2-7; D is perhaps TRBD2 (5 bases). CDR3 nucleotides: TGTGCCAGCAGCACCGGGATTCGTGAGCAGTACTTC. Amino acids: CASSTGIREQYF.